This entry features one T cell receptor beta chain sequence. This specimen comes from a study of T cell changes during pregnancy in multiple sclerosis. This CDR3 is built from 14 residues. V dropped 4 bases and J dropped 3 bases, with 12 bases sitting between them. Per germline, CDR1 LNHDA and CDR2 SQIVND (reference sequence). The method was immunoSEQ multiplex PCR; TCRdb's version includes in-frame clones alone and lacks a portion of them. The sample shows tens of thousands of clones, almost 95% of them seen only once. The chain employs TRBV19 and TRBJ1-2, with D perhaps TRBD1 (5 bases). The sequenced sample was CD4+ T cells from peripheral blood mononuclear cells, obtained in the second trimester of pregnancy. The clonotype was recovered from a female donor in good health, enrolled as a control in a pregnancy study. CDR3 sequence reads: CASSTRRDYYGYTF. CDR3 sequence (DNA): TGTGCCAGTAGTACTAGGCGGGACTACTATGGCTACACCTTC.